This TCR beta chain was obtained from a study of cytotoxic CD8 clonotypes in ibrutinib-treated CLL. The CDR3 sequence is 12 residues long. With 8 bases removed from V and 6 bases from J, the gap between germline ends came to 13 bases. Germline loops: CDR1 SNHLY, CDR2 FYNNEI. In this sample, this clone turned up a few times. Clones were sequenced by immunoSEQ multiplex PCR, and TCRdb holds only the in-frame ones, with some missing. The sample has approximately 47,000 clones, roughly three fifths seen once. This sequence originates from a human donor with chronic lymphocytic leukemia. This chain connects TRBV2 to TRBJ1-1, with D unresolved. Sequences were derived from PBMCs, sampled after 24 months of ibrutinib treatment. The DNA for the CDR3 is TGTGCCAGCGGGTCCAGGACCTCTGAAGCTTTCTTT. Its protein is CASGSRTSEAFF. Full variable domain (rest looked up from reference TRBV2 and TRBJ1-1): EPEVTQTPSHQVTQMGQEVILRCVPISNHLYFYWYRQILGQKVEFLVSFYNNEISEKSEIFDDQFSVERPDGSNFTLKIRSTKLEDSAMYFCASGSRTSEAFFGQGTRLTVV.